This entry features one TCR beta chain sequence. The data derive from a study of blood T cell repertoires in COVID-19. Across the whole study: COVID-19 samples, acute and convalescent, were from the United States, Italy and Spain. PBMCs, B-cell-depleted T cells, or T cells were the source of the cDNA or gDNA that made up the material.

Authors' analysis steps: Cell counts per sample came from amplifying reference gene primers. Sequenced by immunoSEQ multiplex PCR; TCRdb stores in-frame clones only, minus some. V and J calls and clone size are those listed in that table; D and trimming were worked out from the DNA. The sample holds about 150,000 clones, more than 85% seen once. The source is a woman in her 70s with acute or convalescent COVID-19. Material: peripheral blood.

The CDR3 protein is CASSDRAMGEQYF. CDR3 nucleotide sequence: TGTGCCAGCAGTGACAGGGCGATGGGTGAGCAGTACTTC. The J gene is TRBJ2-7, the V gene TRBV27, with 7 bases matching TRBD1. The trim removed 5 bases at V and 7 bases at J, leaving 8 bases unmatched. Germline lookup yields CDR1 MNHEY and CDR2 SMNVEV (reference sequence). The CDR3 loop spans 13 amino acids.